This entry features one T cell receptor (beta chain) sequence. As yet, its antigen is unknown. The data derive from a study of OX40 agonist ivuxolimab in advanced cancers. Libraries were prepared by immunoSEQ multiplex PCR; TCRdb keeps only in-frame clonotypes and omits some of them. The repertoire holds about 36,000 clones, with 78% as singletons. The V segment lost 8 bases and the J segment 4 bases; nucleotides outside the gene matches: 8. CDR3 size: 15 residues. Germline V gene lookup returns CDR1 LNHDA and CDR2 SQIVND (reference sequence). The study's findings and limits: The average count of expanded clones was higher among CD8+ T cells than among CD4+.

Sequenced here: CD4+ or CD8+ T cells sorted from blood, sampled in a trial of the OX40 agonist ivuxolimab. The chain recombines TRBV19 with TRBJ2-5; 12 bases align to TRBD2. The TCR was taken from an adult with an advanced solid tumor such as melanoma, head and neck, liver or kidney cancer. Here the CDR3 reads CASSGTSGFGETQYF. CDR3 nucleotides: TGTGCCAGTTCCGGGACTAGCGGGTTCGGAGAGACCCAGTACTTC.